A selection of T cell receptor beta chains follows, all from one sample in a study of T cell changes during pregnancy in multiple sclerosis. Sequenced by immunoSEQ multiplex PCR; TCRdb stores in-frame clones only, minus some. The sample gives about 50,000 clones, 85% to 95% of which show up once; 0.65% to 0.85% is in the top ten. The material was CD4+ T cells from peripheral blood mononuclear cells, obtained in the third trimester of pregnancy. The receptors were sampled from a female donor with multiple sclerosis, enrolled in a pregnancy study. Each CDR3 is given with its conserved first and last residue. A D gene is named only where the DNA matches it firmly. Where a row states a size, it is once, few, many or the class of an expanded clone; other rows omit it.

V gene	D gene	clone size	CDR3 length	J gene	CDR3 DNA	CDR3 protein
TRBV7-8	TRBD1	.	13	TRBJ1-2	TGTGCCAGCAGCTTAGGGACAGGGGATGGCTACACCTTC	CASSLGTGDGYTF
TRBV18	.	.	13	TRBJ1-5	TGTGCCAGCTCGCTGGACAGCGACCAGCCCCAGCATTTT	CASSLDSDQPQHF
TRBV18	TRBD2	.	13	TRBJ2-3	TGTGCCAGCTCACCCCCCGGGAGGCAGGCGCAGTATTTT	CASSPPGRQAQYF
TRBV6-4	.	.	13	TRBJ1-2	TGTGCCAGCAGTGATGAGCCCTTTCGTGGCTACACCTTC	CASSDEPFRGYTF
TRBV19	TRBD2	.	15	TRBJ2-1	TGTGCCAGTAGTATAGGTAGCGGGGGTTTCGGTGAGCAGTTCTTC	CASSIGSGGFGEQFF
TRBV28	.	.	12	TRBJ1-2	TGTGCCAGCAGTTTACGGGTGTATGGCTACACCTTC	CASSLRVYGYTF
TRBV11-2	.	.	12	TRBJ1-1	TGTGCCAGCGCGGGGGGCAACACTGAAGCTTTCTTT	CASAGGNTEAFF
TRBV10-3	.	.	13	TRBJ1-2	TGTGCCATCGCCGGATCAGGCAACTATGGCTACACCTTC	CAIAGSGNYGYTF
TRBV7-2	TRBD1	.	17	TRBJ2-7	TGTGCCAGCAGCTTAGGATCTTGGGGACAGGGGACCCCCGAGCAGTACTTC	CASSLGSWGQGTPEQYF
TRBV5-4	TRBD1	.	15	TRBJ2-7	TGTGCCAGCAGCCACAGGGGCAGCTACTCCTACGAGCAGTACTTC	CASSHRGSYSYEQYF
TRBV4-3	TRBD2	.	17	TRBJ2-3	TGCGCCAGCAGCCAAGATTTAAGCGGGGGCCTACTCGATACGCAGTATTTT	CASSQDLSGGLLDTQYF
TRBV7-8	TRBD2	.	19	TRBJ2-7	TGTGCCAGCGCGAGCGTCCGGACTAGCGGGGGATTGAGCTCCTACGAGCAGTACTTC	CASASVRTSGGLSSYEQYF
TRBV30	.	.	15	TRBJ1-4	TGTGCCTGGAGTGTAAAGGGGGGGCGCAATGAAAAACTGTTTTTT	CAWSVKGGRNEKLFF
TRBV4-2	.	.	14	TRBJ1-2	TGTGCCAGCAGCCAAGGGGCCGGGGACTATGGCTACACCTTC	CASSQGAGDYGYTF
TRBV11-1	TRBD1	.	16	TRBJ2-1	TGTGCCAGCAGCCGAATCGGGACAGGGGTTGGGGTCCAGCAGTTCTTC	CASSRIGTGVGVQQFF
TRBV14	TRBD1	.	15	TRBJ1-2	TGTGCCAGCAGCCAGGGACAGGGCCGCTCATATGGCTACACCTTC	CASSQGQGRSYGYTF
TRBV11-2	.	.	14	TRBJ1-2	TGTGCCAGCAGCTTACGAGAGGGAAACCATGGCTACACCTTC	CASSLREGNHGYTF
TRBV19	TRBD1	.	15	TRBJ1-1	TGTGCCAGTAGTATACTGGCAGGGGGAGGCACTGAAGCTTTCTTT	CASSILAGGGTEAFF
TRBV27	TRBD1	.	14	TRBJ2-1	TGTGCCAGCAGGGGACAGCCCTTTTCTAATGAGCAGTTCTTC	CASRGQPFSNEQFF
TRBV19	TRBD1	.	13	TRBJ2-7	TGTGCCAGTAGTAGACAGGGCACCTACGAGCAGTACTTC	CASSRQGTYEQYF
TRBV7-2	.	.	15	TRBJ2-2	TGTGCCAGCAGCTTAGACGGGATACTTAGCGGGGAGCTGTTTTTT	CASSLDGILSGELFF
TRBV7-2	.	.	15	TRBJ2-3	TGTGCCAGCAGCCCGAGAGGGCCTACGGGGGATACGCAGTATTTT	CASSPRGPTGDTQYF
TRBV11-2	.	.	12	TRBJ1-2	TGTGCCAGCAGCTCACAGGGACGGGGCTACACCTTC	CASSSQGRGYTF
TRBV9	.	.	16	TRBJ1-3	TGTGCCAGCAGCCAGATCGGGGGGAGGCCTGGAAACACCATATATTTT	CASSQIGGRPGNTIYF
TRBV7-2	.	once	15	TRBJ1-1	TGTGCCAGCAGCCGACTGAACGGGATGAACACTGAAGCTTTCTTT	CASSRLNGMNTEAFF
TRBV7-3	TRBD1	.	15	TRBJ2-3	TGTGCCAGCAGGTTAATGGGGGACAGTGATGATACGCAGTATTTT	CASRLMGDSDDTQYF
TRBV7-7	.	.	13	TRBJ1-1	TGTGCCAGCAGCCTGACAGCGAACACTGAAGCTTTCTTT	CASSLTANTEAFF
TRBV5-4	.	.	17	TRBJ2-3	TGTGCCAGCAGCTTTGCCATGGGGGCGGCGGGCACAGATACGCAGTATTTT	CASSFAMGAAGTDTQYF
TRBV27	TRBD2	.	14	TRBJ2-7	TGTGCCAGCCGGACGGGGGGGTTCCCCTACGAGCAGTACTTC	CASRTGGFPYEQYF
TRBV6-6	TRBD2	.	13	TRBJ2-1	TGTGCCAGCAGTTACCGGGGGGGAAATGAGCAGTTCTTC	CASSYRGGNEQFF
TRBV5-4	.	.	17	TRBJ1-6	TGTGCCAGCAGCTCCGCCACTGAGAGCTCCTATAATTCACCCCTCCACTTT	CASSSATESSYNSPLHF
TRBV12-5	.	once	14	TRBJ1-6	TGTGCTAGTGGTTTGACGGGACAAGGGTCACCCCTCCACTTT	CASGLTGQGSPLHF
TRBV6-1	.	.	15	TRBJ2-5	TGTGCCAGCAGTGGATCTATAGGGGGTCGGGAGACCCAGTACTTC	CASSGSIGGRETQYF
TRBV11-1	TRBD1	once	17	TRBJ1-3	TGTGCCAGCAGCTGGGACAGGGGCAAGGATTCTGGAAACACCATATATTTT	CASSWDRGKDSGNTIYF
TRBV7-2	.	.	14	TRBJ2-7	TGTGCCAGCAGCCGCCGGGGACTGTCCTACGAGCAGTACTTC	CASSRRGLSYEQYF
TRBV6-6	.	.	14	TRBJ2-7	TGTGCCAGCAGTTACGGGACAAACTCCTACGAGCAGTACTTC	CASSYGTNSYEQYF
TRBV5-1	TRBD2	.	17	TRBJ2-5	TGCGCCAGCAGTCCGGTCCCCATAGCGGGGGGGGGTGAGACCCAGTACTTC	CASSPVPIAGGGETQYF
TRBV7-6	.	.	14	TRBJ2-7	TGTGCCAGCAGCTTAGCGCCGAGCTCCTACGAGCAGTACTTC	CASSLAPSSYEQYF
TRBV7-2	TRBD2	.	17	TRBJ2-2	TGTGCCAGCAGCTTATTCCCAGCGGGATCGAACACCGGGGAGCTGTTTTTT	CASSLFPAGSNTGELFF
TRBV18	.	.	11	TRBJ2-5	TGTGCCAGCTCACCGGAGGGGACCCAGTACTTC	CASSPEGTQYF
TRBV18	TRBD1	.	15	TRBJ1-2	TGTGCCAGCTCACCTGGGGACAGGGGAAACTATGGCTACACCTTC	CASSPGDRGNYGYTF
TRBV12-5	TRBD2	.	18	TRBJ2-3	TGTGCTAGTGGTTTGGCTGTAAAAGAGGGACTAGGGATAGATACGCAGTATTTT	CASGLAVKEGLGIDTQYF
TRBV7-2	.	.	12	TRBJ1-6	TGTGCCAGCAACCGAGCTAATTCACCCCTCCACTTT	CASNRANSPLHF
TRBV6-6	.	.	14	TRBJ2-3	TGTGCCAGCAGTTATCCTTCGGGGACAGATACGCAGTATTTT	CASSYPSGTDTQYF
TRBV5-8	.	.	15	TRBJ1-5	TGTGCCAGCTCACCGAGGCAGGGCGGCAATCAGCCCCAGCATTTT	CASSPRQGGNQPQHF
TRBV9	.	.	19	TRBJ1-1	TGTGCCAGCAGCGTAGGAAACAGGGCCCTCGGCCATGTTGGCACTGAAGCTTTCTTT	CASSVGNRALGHVGTEAFF
TRBV9	TRBD2	.	14	TRBJ2-5	TGTGCCAGCAGCGTAGTTTCTAGCGGTGAGACCCAGTACTTC	CASSVVSSGETQYF
TRBV2	.	.	18	TRBJ2-7	TGTGCCAGCAGTGAAACGCGGCGCCCCAGGACTGGATCCTACGAGCAGTACTTC	CASSETRRPRTGSYEQYF
TRBV7-2	TRBD2	.	15	TRBJ2-1	TGTGCCAGCAGCCGCGGGGGGGCCTCTAACAATGAGCAGTTCTTC	CASSRGGASNNEQFF
TRBV5-4	TRBD1	.	14	TRBJ1-3	TGTGCCAGCAGCCCTGGGACAGCTGGAAACACCATATATTTT	CASSPGTAGNTIYF
TRBV27	TRBD1	once	14	TRBJ1-1	TGTGCCAGCAGTTACAGGGGGCTGAACACTGAAGCTTTCTTT	CASSYRGLNTEAFF
TRBV18	TRBD1	.	14	TRBJ1-4	TGTGCCAGCTCACCCCCAGGGGGCGAGGAAAAACTGTTTTTT	CASSPPGGEEKLFF
TRBV19	.	once	15	TRBJ2-3	TGTGCCAGTAGTATAGCCCGGGGGAGTACAGATACGCAGTATTTT	CASSIARGSTDTQYF
TRBV19	TRBD1	.	16	TRBJ2-2	TGTGCCAGTAGTATGCCGGGACAGCTGAACACCGGGGAGCTGTTTTTT	CASSMPGQLNTGELFF
TRBV5-5	.	once	13	TRBJ2-7	TGTGCCAGCAGCGCACGACAGAGATACGAGCAGTACTTC	CASSARQRYEQYF
TRBV5-4	TRBD1	.	15	TRBJ2-7	TGTGCCAGCAGCCCCCCAGGGCAGGGGGCAGTCGAGCAGTACTTC	CASSPPGQGAVEQYF